Shown below are 2 T cell receptor beta chains from a single sample sequenced in a study of T-cell reconstitution after alpha-beta-depleted transplantation in children. A library of TCRbeta sequences, prepared with unique molecular identifiers, was generated. TCRdb reprocessed the PCR reads via MiXCR and lists one record per CDR3 protein. The profile shows about 600,000 distinct CDR3 sequences, more than 20% of them singletons. The sequencing here drew on PBMCs, mostly from graft donor cells, taken 360 days after TCRalphabeta/CD19-depleted stem cell transplant. The receptors shown here come from a boy in the first two years of life who had a stem cell transplant for acute myeloid leukemia, so the T cells may come from the graft donor.

This rearrangement joins TRBV7-9 to TRBJ2-3, with D possibly matching TRBD2 (5 bases). Germline CDR1 is SEHNR and CDR2 is FQNEAQ (reference sequence). The ends were cut back, 1 base at V and 4 bases at J, with 6 bases in the middle. The CDR3 is 13 amino acids. DNA for the CDR3: TGTGCCAGCAGCTTAGAGAGGGCAGATACGCAGTATTTT. This sequence encodes CASSLERADTQYF.

This clonotype was counted only a few times. The gene calls are TRBV6-2 or TRBV6-3 and TRBJ2-1; D not resolved. The CDR3 has 13 amino acids. Germline CDR1 reads MNHEY; CDR2 reads SVGEGT. Trimming took off 5 bases at V and 10 bases at J, with 15 bases between the two ends. The CDR3 protein is CASSPRPRREQFF. As DNA, the CDR3 is TGTGCCAGCAGTCCTCGGCCGAGAAGGGAGCAGTTCTTC.